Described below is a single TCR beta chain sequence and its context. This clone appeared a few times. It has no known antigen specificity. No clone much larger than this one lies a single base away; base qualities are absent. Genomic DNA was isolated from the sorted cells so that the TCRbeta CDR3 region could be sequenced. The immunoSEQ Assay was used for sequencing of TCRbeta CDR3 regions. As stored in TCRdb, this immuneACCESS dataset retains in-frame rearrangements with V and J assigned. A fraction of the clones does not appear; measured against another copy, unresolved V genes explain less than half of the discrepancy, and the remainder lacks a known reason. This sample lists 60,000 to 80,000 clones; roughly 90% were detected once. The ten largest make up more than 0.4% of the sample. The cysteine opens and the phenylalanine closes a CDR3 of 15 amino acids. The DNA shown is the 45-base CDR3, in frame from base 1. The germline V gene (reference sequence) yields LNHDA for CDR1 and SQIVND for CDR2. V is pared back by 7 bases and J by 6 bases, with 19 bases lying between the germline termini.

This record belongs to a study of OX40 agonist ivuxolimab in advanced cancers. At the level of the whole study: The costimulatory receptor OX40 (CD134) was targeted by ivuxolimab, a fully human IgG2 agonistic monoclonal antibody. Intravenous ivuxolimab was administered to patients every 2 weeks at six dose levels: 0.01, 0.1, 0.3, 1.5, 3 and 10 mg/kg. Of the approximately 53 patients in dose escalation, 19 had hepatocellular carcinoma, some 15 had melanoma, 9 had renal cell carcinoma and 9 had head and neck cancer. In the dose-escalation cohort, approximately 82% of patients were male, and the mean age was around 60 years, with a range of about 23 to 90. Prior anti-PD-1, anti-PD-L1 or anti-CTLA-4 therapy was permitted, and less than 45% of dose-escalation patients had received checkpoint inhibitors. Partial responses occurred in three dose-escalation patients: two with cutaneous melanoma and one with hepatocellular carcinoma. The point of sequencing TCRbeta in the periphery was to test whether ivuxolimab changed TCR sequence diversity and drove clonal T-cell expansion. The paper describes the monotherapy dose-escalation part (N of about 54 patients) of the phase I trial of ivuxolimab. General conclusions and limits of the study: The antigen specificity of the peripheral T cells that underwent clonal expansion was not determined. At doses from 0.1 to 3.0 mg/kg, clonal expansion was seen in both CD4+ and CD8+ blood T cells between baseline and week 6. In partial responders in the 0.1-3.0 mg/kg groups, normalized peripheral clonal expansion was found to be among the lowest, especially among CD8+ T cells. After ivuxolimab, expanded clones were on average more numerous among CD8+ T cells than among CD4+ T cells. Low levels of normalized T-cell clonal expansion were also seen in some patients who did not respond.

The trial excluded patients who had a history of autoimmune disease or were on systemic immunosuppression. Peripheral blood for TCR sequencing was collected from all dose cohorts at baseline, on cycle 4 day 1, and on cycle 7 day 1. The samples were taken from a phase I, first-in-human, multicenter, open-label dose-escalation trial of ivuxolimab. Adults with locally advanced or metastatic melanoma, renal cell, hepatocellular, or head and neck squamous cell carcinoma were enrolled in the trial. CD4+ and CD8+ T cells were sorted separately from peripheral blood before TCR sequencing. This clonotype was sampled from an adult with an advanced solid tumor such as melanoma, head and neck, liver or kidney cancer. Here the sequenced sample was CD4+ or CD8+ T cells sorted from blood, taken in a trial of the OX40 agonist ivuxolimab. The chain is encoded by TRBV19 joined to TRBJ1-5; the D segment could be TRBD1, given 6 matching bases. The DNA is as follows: TGTGCCAGTACCTTAGGGGGAAGTGGAGGTCAGCCCCAGCATTTT. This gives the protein CASTLGGSGGQPQHF. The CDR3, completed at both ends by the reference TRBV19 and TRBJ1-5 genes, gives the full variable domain DGGITQSPKYLFRKEGQNVTLSCEQNLNHDAMYWYRQDPGQGLRLIYYSQIVNDFQKGDIAEGYSVSREKKESFPLTVTSAQKNPTAFYLCASTLGGSGGQPQHFGDGTRLSIL.